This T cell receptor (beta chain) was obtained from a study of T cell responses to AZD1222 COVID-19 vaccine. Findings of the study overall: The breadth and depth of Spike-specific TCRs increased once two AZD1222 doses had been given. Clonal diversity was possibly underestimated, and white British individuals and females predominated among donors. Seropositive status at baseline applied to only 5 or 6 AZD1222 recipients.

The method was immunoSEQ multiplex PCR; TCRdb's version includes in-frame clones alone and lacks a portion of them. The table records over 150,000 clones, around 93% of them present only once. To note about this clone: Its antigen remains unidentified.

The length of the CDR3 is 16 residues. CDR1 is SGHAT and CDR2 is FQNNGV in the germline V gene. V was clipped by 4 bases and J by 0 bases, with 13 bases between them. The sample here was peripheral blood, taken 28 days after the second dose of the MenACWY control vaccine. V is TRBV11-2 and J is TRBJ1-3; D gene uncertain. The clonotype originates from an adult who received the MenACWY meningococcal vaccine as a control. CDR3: CASSSSPGFSGNTIYF. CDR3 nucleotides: TGTGCCAGCAGCTCCTCCCCAGGCTTCTCTGGAAACACCATATATTTT.